Below are 6 T cell receptor beta chains sequenced from a single sample in a study of shared clonotypes between healthy human individuals. Generated by immunoSEQ multiplex PCR, the TCRdb table keeps only in-frame clones and is missing some. The data hold fewer than 600,000 clones, with roughly four fifths observed a single time. The sequencing input was PBMCs. The source is a woman in her 40s in good health. Some clones in this sample may be carry-over from other donors' samples.

This chain joins TRBV4-3 and TRBJ1-4; perhaps TRBD1 as D (5 bases). V lost 3 bases and J 2 bases, leaving 16 bases between the germline ends. Germline V CDR1 and CDR2: LGHNA, YSLEER. This CDR3 region has 17 residues. The CDR3 nucleotides read TGCGCCAGCAGCCAGCCAGGCCGCGGGGCCACTAATGAAAAACTGTTTTTT. It specifies CASSQPGRGATNEKLFF.

V gene TRBV11-2 combines with J gene TRBJ2-7; 12 nucleotides align to TRBD1. This CDR3 spans 17 amino acids. CDR1 and CDR2 (germline): SGHAT, FQNNGV. The V segment lost 1 base and the J segment 3 bases; nucleotides outside the gene matches: 7. CDR3 bases: TGTGCCAGCAGCTTAGTGGGAGGGACAGGGGGCATCTACGAGCAGTACTTC. Its protein is CASSLVGGTGGIYEQYF.

About this clone itself: Since the CDR3 does not end with the conserved phenylalanine or tryptophan, this likely comes from a read error. The V call is TRBV18, the J call TRBJ2-7; D is possibly TRBD1 (6 bases). The CDR3 runs to 15 residues. The V end lost 2 bases, the J end lost 2 bases, and 13 bases lay between the germline ends. Germline CDR1 reads KGHSH; CDR2 reads LQKENI. The chain's CDR3 is CASSPAQDRTYEQYL. Written as DNA, the CDR3 is TGTGCCAGCTCACCAGCGCAGGACAGAACCTACGAGCAGTACTTA.

The chain has TRBV19 and TRBJ2-5; possibly TRBD2 for D (6 bases). Germline CDR1 LNHDA, CDR2 SQIVND (reference sequence). V was clipped by 10 bases and J by 2 bases, with 14 bases between them. The CDR3 extends over 13 amino acids. CDR3 coding DNA: TGTGCCACCATGGAGCGGGCACAAGAGACCCAGTACTTC. This gives the protein CATMERAQETQYF.

V usage is TRBV5-1 and J usage is TRBJ2-7; D not certain. CDR3 size: 14 residues. Germline CDR1 and CDR2: SGHRS and YFSETQ. The V and J ends lost 4 bases and 3 bases respectively, with 14 bases between them. CDR3 in DNA: TGCGCCAGCAGCCCCCTTGGAGCAAACTACGAGCAGTACTTC. Its protein product is CASSPLGANYEQYF.

This rearrangement joins TRBV6-6 to TRBJ1-4; maybe TRBD1 (6 bases). The germline V and J ends were trimmed by 2 bases and 5 bases, with 15 bases remaining between them. The CDR3 extends over 16 amino acids. Germline V gene lookup returns CDR1 MNHNY and CDR2 SVGAGI (reference sequence). Here the CDR3 DNA reads TGTGCCAGCAGTTACGGACAGCCACAACCCAATGAAAAACTGTTTTTT. This translates into CASSYGQPQPNEKLFF.